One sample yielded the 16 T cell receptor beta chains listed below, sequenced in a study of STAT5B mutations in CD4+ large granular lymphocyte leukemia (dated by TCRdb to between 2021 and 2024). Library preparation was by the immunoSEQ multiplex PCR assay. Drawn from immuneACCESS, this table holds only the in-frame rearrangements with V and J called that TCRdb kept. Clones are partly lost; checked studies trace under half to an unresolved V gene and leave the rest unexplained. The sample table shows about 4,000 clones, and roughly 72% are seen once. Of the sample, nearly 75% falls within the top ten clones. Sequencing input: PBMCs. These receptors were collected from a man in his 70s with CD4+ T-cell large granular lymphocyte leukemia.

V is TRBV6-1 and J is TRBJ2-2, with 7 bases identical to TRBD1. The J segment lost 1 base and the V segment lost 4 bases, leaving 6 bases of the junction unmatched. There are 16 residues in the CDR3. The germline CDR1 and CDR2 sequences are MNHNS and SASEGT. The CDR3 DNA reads TGTGCCAGCAGTGGCCCAGGGGGAAAGAACACCGGGGAGCTGTTTTTT. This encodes CASSGPGGKNTGELFF.

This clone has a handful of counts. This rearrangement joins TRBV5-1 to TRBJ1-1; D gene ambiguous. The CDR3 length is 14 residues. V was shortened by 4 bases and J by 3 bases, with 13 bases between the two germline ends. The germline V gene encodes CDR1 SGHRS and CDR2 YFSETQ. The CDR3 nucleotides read TGCGCCAGCAGCCCTTATCGCCGGGACACTGAAGCTTTCTTT. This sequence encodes CASSPYRRDTEAFF. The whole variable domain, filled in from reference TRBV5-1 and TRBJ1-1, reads KAGVTQTPRYLIKTRGQQVTLSCSPISGHRSVSWYQQTPGQGLQFLFEYFSETQRNKGNFPGRFSGRQFSNSRSEMNVSTLELGDSALYLCASSPYRRDTEAFFGQGTRLTVV.

The CDR3 sequence: CASSGGVTYEQYF. CDR3 coding DNA: TGTGCCAGCAGTGGGGGCGTCACCTACGAGCAGTACTTC. The V call is TRBV5-6, the J call TRBJ2-7; D perhaps matches TRBD1 (6 bases). CDR3 size: 13 residues. V was cut by 5 bases and J by 2 bases, with 11 bases left in between. The germline V gene encodes CDR1 SGHDT and CDR2 YYEEEE.

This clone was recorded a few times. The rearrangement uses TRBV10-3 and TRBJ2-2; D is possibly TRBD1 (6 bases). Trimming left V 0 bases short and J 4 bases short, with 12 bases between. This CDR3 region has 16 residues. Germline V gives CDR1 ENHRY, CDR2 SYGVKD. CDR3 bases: TGTGCCATCAGTGAGTCGGCTCAGGGGAGCACCGGGGAGCTGTTTTTT. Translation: CAISESAQGSTGELFF.

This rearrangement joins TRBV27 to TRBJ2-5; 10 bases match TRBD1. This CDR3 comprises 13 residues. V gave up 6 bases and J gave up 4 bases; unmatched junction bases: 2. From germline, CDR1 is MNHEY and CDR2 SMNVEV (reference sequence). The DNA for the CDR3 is TGTGCCAGCAGCGGACAGGGGGGAGAGACCCAGTACTTC. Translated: CASSGQGGETQYF.

CDR3 sequence reads: CASSTLQGANTGELFF. The CDR3 DNA follows: TGTGCCAGCAGCACGTTACAGGGGGCGAACACCGGGGAGCTGTTTTTT. This chain uses TRBV7-9 with TRBJ2-2, with 8 bases aligning to TRBD1. The junction had 5 bases not matched to a gene; V was cut back by 5 bases and J by 0 bases. Germline V gene data show CDR1 as SEHNR and CDR2 as FQNEAQ (reference sequence). The CDR3 runs 16 residues. Full variable domain (outside the CDR3, taken from reference TRBV7-9 and TRBJ2-2): DTGVSQNPRHKITKRGQNVTFRCDPISEHNRLYWYRQTLGQGPEFLTYFQNEAQLEKSRLLSDRFSAERPKGSFSTLEIQRTEQGDSAMYLCASSTLQGANTGELFFGEGSRLTVL.

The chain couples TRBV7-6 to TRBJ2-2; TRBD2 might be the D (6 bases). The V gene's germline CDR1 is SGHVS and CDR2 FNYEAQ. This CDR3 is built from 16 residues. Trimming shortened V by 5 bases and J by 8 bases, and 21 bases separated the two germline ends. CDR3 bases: TGTGCCAGCAGCCCATTTCCGGGACTCCATGTGGGGGAGCTGTTTTTT. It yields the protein CASSPFPGLHVGELFF.

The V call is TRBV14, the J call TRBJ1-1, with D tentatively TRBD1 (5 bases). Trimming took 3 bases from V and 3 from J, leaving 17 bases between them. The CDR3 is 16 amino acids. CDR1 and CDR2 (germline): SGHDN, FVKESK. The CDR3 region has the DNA TGTGCCAGCAGCCATACCCCGGGACCCCCGGACACTGAAGCTTTCTTT. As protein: CASSHTPGPPDTEAFF.

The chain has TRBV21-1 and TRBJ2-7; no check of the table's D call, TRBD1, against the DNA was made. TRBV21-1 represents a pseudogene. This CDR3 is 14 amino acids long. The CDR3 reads CASSTGGTGGEQYF. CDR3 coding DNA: TGTGCCAGCAGCACGGGCGGGACAGGGGGCGAGCAGTACTTC.

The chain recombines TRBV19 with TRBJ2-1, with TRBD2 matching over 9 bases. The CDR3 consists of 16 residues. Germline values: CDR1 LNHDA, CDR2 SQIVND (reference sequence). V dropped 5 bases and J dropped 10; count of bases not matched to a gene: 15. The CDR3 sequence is CASSSTSGGWFREQFF. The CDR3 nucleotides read TGTGCCAGTAGTTCTACGAGCGGGGGGTGGTTTCGGGAGCAGTTCTTC. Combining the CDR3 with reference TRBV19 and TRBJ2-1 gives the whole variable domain DGGITQSPKYLFRKEGQNVTLSCEQNLNHDAMYWYRQDPGQGLRLIYYSQIVNDFQKGDIAEGYSVSREKKESFPLTVTSAQKNPTAFYLCASSSTSGGWFREQFFGPGTRLTVL.

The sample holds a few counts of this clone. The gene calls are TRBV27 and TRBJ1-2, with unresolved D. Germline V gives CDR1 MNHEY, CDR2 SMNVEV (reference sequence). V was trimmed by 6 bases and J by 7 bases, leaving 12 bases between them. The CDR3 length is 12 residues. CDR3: CASRMAVGGYTF. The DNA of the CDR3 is TGTGCCAGCAGAATGGCGGTTGGTGGCTACACCTTC.

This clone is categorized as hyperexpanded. CDR3 DNA sequence: TGCGCCAGCAGTGATGATGGCGGGGGGGCGAACACCGGGGAGCTGTTTTTT. Its protein is CASSDDGGGANTGELFF. This sequence joins TRBV10-2 and TRBJ2-2; 9 nucleotides match TRBD2. Germline lookup yields CDR1 WSHSY and CDR2 SAAADI. This CDR3 region has 17 residues. Losses at the gene ends were 3 bases for V and 0 bases for J; bases not matched to a gene: 5.

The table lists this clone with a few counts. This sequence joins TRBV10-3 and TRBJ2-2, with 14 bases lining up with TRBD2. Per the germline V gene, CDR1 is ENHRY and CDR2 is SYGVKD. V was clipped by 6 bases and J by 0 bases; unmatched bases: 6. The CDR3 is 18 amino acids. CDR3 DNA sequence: TGTGCCATCAGGCCGGGACTAGCGGGGGAGCCGAACACCGGGGAGCTGTTTTTT. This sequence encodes CAIRPGLAGEPNTGELFF.

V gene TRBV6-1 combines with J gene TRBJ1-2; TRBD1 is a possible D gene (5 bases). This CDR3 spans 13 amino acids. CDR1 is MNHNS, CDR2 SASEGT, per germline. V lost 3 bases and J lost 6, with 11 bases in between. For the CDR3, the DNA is TGTGCCAGCAGTGAGGCAGGGATTGATGGCTACACCTTC. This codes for CASSEAGIDGYTF.

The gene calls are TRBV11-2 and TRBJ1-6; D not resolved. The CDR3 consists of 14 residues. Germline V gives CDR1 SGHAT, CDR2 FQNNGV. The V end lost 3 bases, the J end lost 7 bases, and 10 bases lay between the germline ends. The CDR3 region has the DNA TGTGCCAGCAGCTTTGGCGTAGCAAATTCACCCCTCCACTTT. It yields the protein CASSFGVANSPLHF.

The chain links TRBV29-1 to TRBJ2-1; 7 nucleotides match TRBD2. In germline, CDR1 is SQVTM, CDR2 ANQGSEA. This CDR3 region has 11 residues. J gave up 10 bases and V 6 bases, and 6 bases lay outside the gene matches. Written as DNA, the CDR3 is TGCAGCGTCCCGGTGGGAGGGGAGCAGTTCTTC. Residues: CSVPVGGEQFF.